One sample yielded the 30 T cell receptor beta chains listed below, sequenced in a study of Graves' ophthalmopathy and Graves' hyperthyroidism (dated by TCRdb to the late 2010s). The reads were generated on an Illumina HiSeq 2000. For repertoire sequencing, TCR beta CDR3 regions were amplified from RNA transcripts. HTBI primers and the Qiagen OneStep RT-PCR kit were used in a first-round RT-PCR, which was followed by a second-round multiplex PCR, size selection and purification. TCRdb's own reprocessing of the public reads used fastp at Q25 and MiXCR and kept productive beta chains. Each CDR3 protein gets just one entry, which takes the most common genes and DNA from the rows behind it. Here the sample has 500,000 to 700,000 distinct CDR3 sequences; approximately 35% occur a single time. About 4.1% of the sample comes from the top ten. The material sequenced was peripheral blood or thyroid tissue (not recorded which). The receptors come from an adult man with Graves' hyperthyroidism.

This clonotype was seen many times. The chain uses TRBV24-1 and TRBJ1-6; tentatively, D is TRBD1 (6 bases). Germline loops: CDR1 KGHDR, CDR2 SFDVKD. Between the trimmed V and J ends, which lost 4 bases and 9 bases, there was a span of 15 bases. The CDR3 length is 15 residues. CDR3 protein: CATSDNREYGSPLHF. CDR3 nucleotide sequence: TGTGCCACCAGTGACAACAGGGAGTATGGTTCACCCCTCCACTTT.

There are many counts of this clonotype. The rearrangement joins TRBV6-4 to TRBJ1-1, with D hard to call. V dropped 2 bases and J dropped 1 base, with 5 bases sitting between them. Germline CDR1 MRHNA, CDR2 SNTAGT. The CDR3 covers 13 residues. The CDR3 loop reads CASSDRENTEAFF. The DNA for the CDR3 is TGTGCCAGCAGTGACAGGGAGAACACTGAAGCTTTCTTT.

This clonotype showed up just a few times. The chain employs TRBV10-3 and TRBJ1-5, with D unclear. V shed 6 bases and J shed 5 bases, with 8 bases lying between them. Germline CDR1 reads ENHRY; CDR2 reads SYGVKD. This CDR3 is 12 amino acids long. Written as DNA, the CDR3 is TGTGCCATCAGCAAACGAGATCAGCCCCAGCATTTT. Protein sequence: CAISKRDQPQHF.

In this sample, this clonotype turned up many times. The V call is TRBV7-2, the J call TRBJ2-5, with TRBD2 identical over 8 bases. Germline V gene sequence: CDR1 SGHTA, CDR2 FQGNSA. The CDR3 consists of 12 residues. Trimming cost V 6 bases and J 7 bases; bases outside gene matches: 4. The CDR3 sequence is CASSGRGGTQYF. In nucleotides, the CDR3 is TGTGCCAGCAGTGGCCGGGGGGGGACCCAGTACTTC.

Ten or more counts support this clonotype. This chain uses TRBV25-1 with TRBJ2-5; D is undetermined. The germline V and J ends were trimmed by 1 base and 5 bases, with 11 bases remaining between them. The germline CDR1 and CDR2 sequences are MGHDK and SYGVNS. The CDR3 extends over 14 amino acids. The CDR3 protein is CASSESVNIETQYF. CDR3 nucleotide sequence: TGTGCCAGCAGTGAATCTGTGAACATTGAGACCCAGTACTTC.

This chain joins TRBV20-1 and TRBJ1-3; D unresolved. With 6 bases removed from V and 4 bases from J, the gap between germline ends came to 10 bases. CDR1 and CDR2 from the germline V gene are DFQATT and SNEGSKA (reference sequence). The CDR3 spans 12 residues. The CDR3 is CSAFGPGNTIYF. CDR3 bases: TGCAGTGCGTTTGGGCCCGGAAACACCATATATTTT.

In this sample, this clonotype turned up many times. J is TRBJ2-7 and V is TRBV5-6; the D call may be TRBD1 or TRBD2 (5 bases each). This CDR3 has 15 residues. Germline V gives CDR1 SGHDT, CDR2 YYEEEE. V dropped 1 base and J dropped 5 bases, with 16 bases sitting between them. For the CDR3, the DNA is TGTGCCAGCAGCTTGTTCCGGCGGCGAGGGGACGAGCAGTACTTC. This codes for CASSLFRRRGDEQYF. Full variable domain (outside the CDR3, taken from reference TRBV5-6 and TRBJ2-7): DAGVTQSPTHLIKTRGQQVTLRCSPKSGHDTVSWYQQALGQGPQFIFQYYEEEERQRGNFPDRFSGHQFPNYSSELNVNALLLGDSALYLCASSLFRRRGDEQYFGPGTRLTVT.

As for this clonotype: The final CDR3 position lacks the conserved phenylalanine or tryptophan, pointing to a likely read error. It is unclear where the CDR3 begins or ends on the DNA, so no DNA is shown, and the CDR3 is as TCRdb lists it. This chain links TRBV5-4 with TRBJ2-7; the table's D call of TRBD1 was not tested on the DNA. Germline loops: CDR1 SGHNT, CDR2 YYREEE (reference sequence). The CDR3 is 8 residues long, counting both termini. CDR3 residues: CASSLGPE.

To note about this clonotype: This sequence may be a read error, since a much larger clone differs from it by one base. The chain joins TRBV19 to TRBJ1-2, with TRBD1 identical over 9 bases. CDR1 and CDR2 (germline): LNHDA, SQIVND (reference sequence). This CDR3 has 13 residues. CDR3 residues: CGSSVGTGFGYTF. CDR3 in DNA: TGTGGCAGTAGTGTCGGGACAGGGTTTGGCTACACCTTC.

The chain combines TRBV29-1 with TRBJ1-5; D not certain. Trimming removed 7 bases at V and 0 bases at J, with 4 bases between. Germline V gene data show CDR1 as SQVTM and CDR2 as ANQGSEA. This CDR3 comprises 11 residues. CDR3 amino acids: CSADSNQPQHF. The DNA for the CDR3 is TGCAGCGCCGATAGCAATCAGCCCCAGCATTTT.

This clonotype came up a few times. The rearrangement joins TRBV9 to TRBJ2-3; perhaps TRBD2 as D (5 bases). In germline, CDR1 is SGDLS, CDR2 YYNGEE. This CDR3 contains 16 residues. Deletions cut 1 base from V and 3 bases from J, with 15 bases between. CDR3 loop: CASSVWAGQDTDTQYF. The CDR3 DNA follows: TGTGCCAGCAGCGTATGGGCGGGCCAGGATACAGATACGCAGTATTTT.

The J gene is TRBJ1-1, the V gene TRBV2; 7 nucleotides line up with TRBD1. Germline loops: CDR1 SNHLY, CDR2 FYNNEI. V lost 5 bases and J lost 0; bases outside the gene matches: 9. This CDR3 contains 16 residues. This CDR3 is CASSPEFDRVNTEAFF. The CDR3 region has the DNA TGTGCCAGCAGTCCAGAGTTTGACAGGGTGAACACTGAAGCTTTCTTT. Together with reference TRBV2 and TRBJ1-1, the CDR3 gives the full variable domain: EPEVTQTPSHQVTQMGQEVILRCVPISNHLYFYWYRQILGQKVEFLVSFYNNEISEKSEIFDDQFSVERPDGSNFTLKIRSTKLEDSAMYFCASSPEFDRVNTEAFFGQGTRLTVV.

This clonotype was detected many times. This rearrangement joins TRBV7-9 to TRBJ2-5, with D possibly being TRBD1 (5 bases). Germline values: CDR1 SEHNR, CDR2 FQNEAQ (reference sequence). This CDR3 region has 13 residues. Between the trimmed V and J ends, which lost 7 bases and 7 bases, there was a span of 16 bases. The CDR3 region has the DNA TGTGCCAGCACCCGACAGAGCCTGAGGACCCAGTACTTC. The encoded protein is CASTRQSLRTQYF.

The sample holds many counts of this clonotype. V gene TRBV24-1 combines with J gene TRBJ2-1; D gene uncertain. Trimming cost V 0 bases and J 5 bases, with 13 bases left between them. Germline assignment: CDR1 KGHDR and CDR2 SFDVKD. This CDR3 has 16 residues. The CDR3 sequence is CATSDLWQFGDNEQFF. Written as DNA, the CDR3 is TGTGCCACCAGTGATTTGTGGCAGTTTGGTGACAATGAGCAGTTCTTC.

A few counts support this clonotype. V and J are TRBV28 and TRBJ1-3; no definite D call. The CDR3 has 15 residues. Germline lookup yields CDR1 MDHEN and CDR2 SYDVKM. Trimming cost V 7 bases and J 1 base, with 14 bases left between them. Here the CDR3 reads CASTQSYYSGNTIYF. Here the CDR3 DNA reads TGTGCCAGCACGCAGTCTTACTATTCTGGAAACACCATATATTTT.

This clonotype was counted only a few times. The gene calls are TRBV4-2 and TRBJ1-4, with D maybe TRBD1 (6 bases). This CDR3 region has 15 residues. With 1 base removed from V and 10 bases from J, the gap between germline ends came to 16 bases. Germline loops: CDR1 LGHNA, CDR2 YNFKEQ. The CDR3 DNA is TGTGCCAGCAGCCAAGGGGAACAGGGCTGGGGAAAACTGTTTTTT. The encoded protein is CASSQGEQGWGKLFF.

V usage is TRBV29-1 and J usage is TRBJ2-6; D is tentatively TRBD1 or TRBD2 (7 bases each). From germline, CDR1 is SQVTM and CDR2 ANQGSEA. This CDR3 contains 17 residues. The V end was cut by 4 bases, the J end by 1 base, with 17 bases between. The CDR3 DNA is TGCAGCGTTGTACAGGGGACTAAAACTTCTGGGGCCAACGTCCTGACTTTC. This sequence encodes CSVVQGTKTSGANVLTF.

This chain links TRBV7-2 with TRBJ2-5; 7 bases line up with TRBD1. V lost 4 bases to trimming and J lost 5 bases; unmatched junction nucleotides: 13. Germline V lookup: CDR1 SGHTA, CDR2 FQGNSA. CDR3 length: 16 residues. The CDR3 DNA reads as TGTGCCAGCAGCTCGCACGACCTACAGGGGTATGAGACCCAGTACTTC. Translation gives CASSSHDLQGYETQYF. Looking up the rest from reference TRBV7-2 and TRBJ2-5 gives the full variable domain: GAGVSQSPSNKVTEKGKDVELRCDPISGHTALYWYRQSLGQGLEFLIYFQGNSAPDKSGLPSDRFSAERTGGSVSTLTIQRTQQEDSAVYLCASSSHDLQGYETQYFGPGTRLLVL.

This clonotype was observed at least ten times. The CDR3 loop reads CASSQDRDGSYEQYF. In DNA form, the CDR3 reads TGCGCCAGCAGCCAAGATAGGGACGGATCCTACGAGCAGTACTTC. This chain uses TRBV4-1 with TRBJ2-7; D could derive from TRBD1 or TRBD2 (5 bases each). From germline, CDR1 is MGHRA and CDR2 YSYEKL. This CDR3 is 15 amino acids long. Trimming cost V 0 bases and J 1 base, with 10 bases left between them.

This chain connects TRBV5-1 to TRBJ1-2, with D unresolved. CDR3 length: 14 residues. CDR1 and CDR2 from the germline V gene are SGHRS and YFSETQ. V lost 0 bases and J 8 bases, leaving 14 bases between the germline ends. The CDR3 sequence is CASSLDRESVGYTF. Here the CDR3 DNA reads TGCGCCAGCAGCTTGGACCGGGAGAGCGTCGGCTACACCTTC.

This clonotype was recorded at least ten times. The chain links TRBV5-1 to TRBJ2-2; a weak D match, TRBD2 (6 bases). With 1 base removed from V and 2 bases from J, the gap between germline ends came to 12 bases. From germline, CDR1 is SGHRS and CDR2 YFSETQ. This CDR3 is 16 amino acids long. The CDR3 here is CASSLSMRGNTGELFF. The CDR3 bases are TGCGCCAGCAGCTTGTCGATGCGGGGAAACACCGGGGAGCTGTTTTTT.

The gene calls are TRBV7-9 and TRBJ1-6; D not certain. From germline, CDR1 is SEHNR and CDR2 FQNEAQ (reference sequence). This CDR3 comprises 15 residues. V was clipped by 5 bases and J by 10 bases, with 18 bases between them. CDR3 sequence reads: CASSPGFGVRSPLHF. The CDR3 region has the DNA TGTGCCAGCAGCCCCGGTTTCGGGGTAAGGTCACCCCTCCACTTT.

The chain carries TRBV2 and TRBJ1-1; no reliable D call. Germline lookup yields CDR1 SNHLY and CDR2 FYNNEI. With 2 bases removed from V and 6 bases from J, the gap between germline ends came to 4 bases. The CDR3 runs to 11 residues. The CDR3 DNA follows: TGTGCCAGCAGTGAAATTCCTGAAGCTTTCTTT. Amino acid sequence: CASSEIPEAFF.

This chain's CDR3 is CATSRRAGRSNQPQHF. The CDR3 DNA reads TGTGCCACCAGCAGACGGGCAGGGCGAAGCAATCAGCCCCAGCATTTT. The J gene is TRBJ1-5, the V gene TRBV15, with D possibly being TRBD1 (5 bases). The CDR3 sequence is 16 residues long. Trimming took 2 bases from V and 1 from J, leaving 12 bases between them. CDR1 and CDR2 (germline): LNHNV, YYDKDF (reference sequence).

On this clonotype: Since a much larger clone is just one base distant, this may be a read error. The chain uses TRBV5-1 and TRBJ2-7; 9 nucleotides agree with TRBD1. V dropped 7 bases and J dropped 2; count of bases not matched to a gene: 10. Germline CDR1 reads SGHRS; CDR2 reads YFSETQ. The CDR3 length is 15 residues. The CDR3 DNA is TGCGCCAGCGGTCCGGGACAGGGCTCCCCCTACGAGCAGTACTTC. Amino acids: CASGPGQGSPYEQYF.

This clonotype was seen only a few times. The rearrangement links TRBV2 to TRBJ2-7; TRBD1 might be the D (5 bases). CDR1 is SNHLY and CDR2 is FYNNEI in the germline V gene. CDR3 length: 14 amino acids. The ends were cut back, 2 bases at V and 2 bases at J, with 10 bases in the middle. The CDR3 sequence is CASSEPPGTYEQYF. For the CDR3, the DNA is TGTGCCAGCAGTGAACCCCCAGGGACCTACGAGCAGTACTTC.

Many counts were recorded for this clonotype. The chain joins TRBV2 to TRBJ1-6; no definite D call. The V and J ends lost 8 bases and 10 bases respectively, with 12 bases between them. Germline V gene lookup returns CDR1 SNHLY and CDR2 FYNNEI. CDR3 length: 12 amino acids. The DNA of the CDR3 is TGTGCCAGCGTTCGGGAGGGCTCACCCCTCCACTTT. Protein product: CASVREGSPLHF. The full variable domain, with the rest looked up from reference TRBV2 and TRBJ1-6, is EPEVTQTPSHQVTQMGQEVILRCVPISNHLYFYWYRQILGQKVEFLVSFYNNEISEKSEIFDDQFSVERPDGSNFTLKIRSTKLEDSAMYFCASVREGSPLHFGNGTRLTVT.

About this clonotype: It may be a read error: a sequence one base away is much more abundant. The rearrangement links TRBV6-1 to TRBJ1-3; TRBD1 matches at 8 bases. The CDR3 is made up of 15 amino acids. Germline assignment: CDR1 MNHNS and CDR2 SASEGT. The chain's CDR3 is CAGSVGQGRGNTIYF. The CDR3 coding sequence is TGTGCCGGCAGTGTCGGACAGGGAAGAGGAAACACCATATATTTT.

To note about this clonotype: This sequence may be a read error, since a much larger clone differs from it by one base. The rearrangement links TRBV2 to TRBJ1-3; no clear D gene. The germline gives CDR1 SNHLY, CDR2 FYNNEI. The CDR3 consists of 16 residues. CDR3 loop: CDSSEVRQISGNTIYF. The CDR3 DNA reads as TGTGACAGCAGTGAAGTACGACAAATCTCTGGAAACACCATATATTTT.

This clonotype was seen many times. The chain employs TRBV15 and TRBJ1-2; 9 positions match TRBD1. CDR3 length: 13 amino acids. Germline V lookup: CDR1 LNHNV, CDR2 YYDKDF (reference sequence). V was pared by 7 bases and J by 4 bases, with 4 bases of the junction left unmatched. This CDR3 reads CATTQDRGYGYTF. In nucleotides, the CDR3 is TGTGCCACCACCCAGGACAGGGGCTATGGCTACACCTTC. The complete variable domain, with remaining parts taken from reference TRBV15 and TRBJ1-2, reads DAMVIQNPRYQVTQFGKPVTLSCSQTLNHNVMYWYQQKSSQAPKLLFHYYDKDFNNEADTPDNFQSRRPNTSFCFLDIRSPGLGDTAMYLCATTQDRGYGYTFGSGTRLTVV.